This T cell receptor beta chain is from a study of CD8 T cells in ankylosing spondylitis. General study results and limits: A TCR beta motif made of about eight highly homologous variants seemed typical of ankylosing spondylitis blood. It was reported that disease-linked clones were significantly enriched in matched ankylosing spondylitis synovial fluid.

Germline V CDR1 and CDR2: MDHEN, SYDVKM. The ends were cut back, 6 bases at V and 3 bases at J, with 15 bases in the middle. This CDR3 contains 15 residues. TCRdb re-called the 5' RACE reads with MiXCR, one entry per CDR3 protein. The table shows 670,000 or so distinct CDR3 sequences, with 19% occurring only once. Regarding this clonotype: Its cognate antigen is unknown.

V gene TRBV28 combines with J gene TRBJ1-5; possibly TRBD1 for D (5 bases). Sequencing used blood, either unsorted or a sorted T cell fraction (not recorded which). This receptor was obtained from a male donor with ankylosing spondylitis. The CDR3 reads CASRTARGDNQPQHF. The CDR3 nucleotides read TGTGCCAGCAGAACCGCACGGGGGGACAATCAGCCCCAGCATTTT.